This T cell receptor beta chain was captured by sequencing in a study of tumor-infiltrating lymphocytes in primary liver carcinoma (dated by TCRdb to the late 2010s). Looking at the study overall: Of the five patients, three men and two women aged 30 to 69 years, four had hepatocellular carcinoma and one had combined HCC and intrahepatic cholangiocarcinoma. The tumors of the five patients were staged as T1-T3 N0M0, with maximum diameters ranging from 4.2 to 10 cm. A total of 35 specimens from 5 patients went through TCRbeta repertoire sequencing, namely 25 tumor regions, 5 adjacent noncancerous liver tissues and 5 peripheral blood samples. High reproducibility was observed for the technical replicate repertoires, with mean shared-clone rates approximately 0.9 and correlation coefficients above 0.95. To link TCRbeta repertoire diversity with the local molecular phenotype, the approximately 25 tumor region samples were profiled using Agilent mRNA microarrays. Each sample produced roughly 3.65 to 7.13 million productive TCRbeta reads, and read depth showed no significant difference between tissue types. The study combined TCRbeta repertoire sequencing, expression microarrays and whole-exome sequencing across five regions of each liver tumor, with adjacent normal tissue and blood.

A constant-region primer and ProtoScript II reverse transcriptase were used to reverse-transcribe TCRbeta-specific cDNA from roughly 480 ng total RNA. The TCRbeta libraries were prepared through three rounds of nested multiplex PCR following a slightly modified ARM-PCR procedure. Each of the first two PCR rounds ran for roughly 9 cycles and used multiplex TRBV1-TRBV30 forward primers together with a Cbeta reverse primer. A final 25-cycle PCR with Deep VentR polymerase added sample barcodes and Illumina adapters. Before sequencing, amplicons between 200 and 500 bp were purified from gel using a QIAquick gel extraction kit. TCRbeta amplicons were sequenced on an Illumina HiSeq 2500 with 250-bp paired-end reads. The source study handled its data this way. Reads were quality-trimmed with Trimmomatic v0.33, and paired reads were merged with FLASH v1.2.11 to recover full CDR3 sequences. MiGEC v1.2.1b assigned V, D and J germline segments to the rearranged TCRbeta sequences. Clonotype statistics and Shannon-Wiener diversity indices were computed with VDJtools v1.0.0. To reduce sampling bias, subsequent analyses other than the diversity analysis used only the 250 most abundant clonotypes in each sample. TCRdb reprocessing: public reads trimmed at Q25 with fastp, clones called with MiXCR, in-frame beta chains kept. When rows share a CDR3 protein, they turn into one entry using the most common DNA and genes. What appears here as the V and J calls and clone size reflects TCRdb's work, not the paper's. The sample profile shows 95,000 to 150,000 distinct CDR3 sequences; around 60% of them were found once. Approximately 10% of the sample is held by the ten biggest clonotypes.

Overall study results and their limits: Only about 8-24% of top clones were present in all five regions of a tumor, suggesting spatial heterogeneity of tumor-infiltrating T cells. Since the samples were bulk and unsorted, there was no way to compare CD4+ and CD8+ T cell repertoires. Pairs of tumor regions showed greater repertoire overlap (mean approximately 35%) than tumor-adjacent pairs (17%) or tumor-blood pairs (approximately 15%), which is consistent with antigen-driven expansion. Because only the TCR beta chain was sequenced and unpaired alpha chains were not captured, true repertoire diversity is likely underestimated. A significantly larger repertoire fraction was made up by the top 250 clones in tumors than in blood (p = 0.039). The study included only 4 to 6 patients, and the authors note findings should be validated in a larger study.

Total RNA and DNA were co-extracted from about 19-30 mg of bulk tissue with the AllPrep DNA/RNA mini kit, without cell sorting. A few patients with histopathologically diagnosed primary liver carcinoma underwent surgical resection in China between late 2015 and March 2016. At the time of sampling, the patients had chronic HBV infection and had not received any treatment. Each tumor was sampled at five spatially separated regions: the superior, inferior, left-lateral and right-lateral poles and the tumor centre. According to histology, viable tumor cells made up more than 85% of every tumor sample. Fresh tumor and adjacent tissue pieces were bisected; one half was stored in RNAlater at -80°C, the other sent for histology. The CDR3 sequence holds 15 residues, the cysteine and phenylalanine included. Only the CDR3 DNA stays, 45 bases, in frame from base 1. The germline V gene gives CDR1 as MNHEY and CDR2 as SVGAGI.

Worth noting for this clonotype: No cognate antigen has been identified for it. No much larger clone is present one base from it, and per-base qualities are unavailable.

The origin of this receptor is a woman in her sixties with primary liver carcinoma and hepatitis B virus infection. The chain is made from TRBV6-5 and TRBJ2-3, with 7 bases in between that match TRBD2. Sequencing was performed on liver tumor tissue from sampling region 1. The sample's cell subset or site label, decoded: tumor region T1, superior pole. The sequenced DNA: TGTGCTAGCTGTCCACGGGCGGGAGGCACAGATACGCAGTATTTT. This translates into CASCPRAGGTDTQYF.